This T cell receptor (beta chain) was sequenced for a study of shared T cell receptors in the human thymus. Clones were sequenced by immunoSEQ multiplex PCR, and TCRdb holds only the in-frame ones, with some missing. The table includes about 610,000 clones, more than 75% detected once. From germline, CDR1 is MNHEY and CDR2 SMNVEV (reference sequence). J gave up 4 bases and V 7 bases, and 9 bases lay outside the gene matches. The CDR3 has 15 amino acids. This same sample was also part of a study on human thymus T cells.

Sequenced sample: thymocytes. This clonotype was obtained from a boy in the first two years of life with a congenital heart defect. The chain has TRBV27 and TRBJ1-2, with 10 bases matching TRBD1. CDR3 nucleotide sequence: TGTGCCAGCATGGGACAGGGGACCCACACCTATGGCTACACCTTC. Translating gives CASMGQGTHTYGYTF.